These 6 T cell receptor beta chains share one sample of origin, sequenced in a study of blood T cells in healthy people across ages (dated by TCRdb to about 2015). The protocol used for the library was 5' RACE. Instrument used: Illumina HiSeq 2500. A second 7 to 11 cycle PCR used a sample-barcoded 5' primer and a J-beta primer mix. TCRdb reprocessing: public reads trimmed at Q25 with fastp, clones called with MiXCR, in-frame beta chains kept. Rows are combined by CDR3 protein, so each entry shows the most common genes and DNA. The sample table shows about 1.7 million distinct CDR3 sequences, and about 30% are seen once. Clones ranked in the top ten supply roughly 8.2% of the sample. The sample consisted of blood. These receptors originate from a woman in her twenties or thirties in good health.

Ten or more counts support this clonotype. This chain connects TRBV7-2 to TRBJ2-7; the D gene could be TRBD1 or TRBD2 (5 bases each). Deletions cut 1 base from V and 8 bases from J, with 12 bases between. This CDR3 has 13 residues. Germline assignment: CDR1 SGHTA and CDR2 FQGNSA. The CDR3 reads CASSLESGRQQYF. The CDR3 DNA sequence: TGTGCCAGCAGCTTAGAGTCGGGACGTCAGCAGTACTTC.

The V gene is TRBV20-1, the J gene TRBJ2-7; D not certain. Gene TRBJ2-1 matches the end of the DNA better, so the J call may be wrong. This CDR3 is built from 18 residues. CDR1 and CDR2 from the germline V gene are DFQATT and SNEGSKA (reference sequence). CDR3 loop: CSASPLTSGPTSSYEQFF. The CDR3 nucleotides read TGCAGTGCTAGTCCCTTGACCTCGGGTCCAACGAGCTCCTACGAGCAGTTCTTC.

The gene calls are TRBV7-2 and TRBJ2-5, with D possibly matching TRBD1 (6 bases). Germline CDR1 is SGHTA and CDR2 is FQGNSA. The CDR3 has 13 amino acids. V lost 4 bases and J lost 5, with 11 bases in between. The CDR3 coding sequence is TGTGCCAGCAGCTATACAGGGCCGGAGACCCAGTACTTC. Residues: CASSYTGPETQYF.

The gene calls are TRBV6-5 and TRBJ2-2, with D unresolved. Per the germline V gene, CDR1 is MNHEY and CDR2 is SVGAGI. The CDR3 has 12 amino acids. Trimming stripped 5 bases from V and 5 bases from J, with 6 bases between. CDR3 sequence reads: CASSRKTGELFF. The CDR3 region has the DNA TGTGCCAGCAGTCGAAAGACCGGGGAGCTGTTTTTT.

This chain connects TRBV7-2 to TRBJ2-1, with 7 bases that match TRBD1. Germline V lookup: CDR1 SGHTA, CDR2 FQGNSA. Unmatched junction bases numbered 10, after V lost 5 bases and J lost 9 bases. The length of the CDR3 is 14 residues. DNA for the CDR3: TGTGCCAGCAGCCCATCACAGGGGCGAGGTGAGCAGTTCTTC. Protein sequence: CASSPSQGRGEQFF. The whole variable domain, remainder taken from reference TRBV7-2 and TRBJ2-1, is GAGVSQSPSNKVTEKGKDVELRCDPISGHTALYWYRQSLGQGLEFLIYFQGNSAPDKSGLPSDRFSAERTGGSVSTLTIQRTQQEDSAVYLCASSPSQGRGEQFFGPGTRLTVL.

This clonotype showed up many times. V and J are TRBV5-1 and TRBJ2-1; no definite D call. Trimming shortened V by 0 bases and J by 9 bases, and 13 bases separated the two germline ends. The CDR3 has 14 residues. Germline V lookup: CDR1 SGHRS, CDR2 YFSETQ. Written as DNA, the CDR3 is TGCGCCAGCAGCTTGGGCCCGATCGGTGGTGAGCAGTTCTTC. This encodes CASSLGPIGGEQFF.